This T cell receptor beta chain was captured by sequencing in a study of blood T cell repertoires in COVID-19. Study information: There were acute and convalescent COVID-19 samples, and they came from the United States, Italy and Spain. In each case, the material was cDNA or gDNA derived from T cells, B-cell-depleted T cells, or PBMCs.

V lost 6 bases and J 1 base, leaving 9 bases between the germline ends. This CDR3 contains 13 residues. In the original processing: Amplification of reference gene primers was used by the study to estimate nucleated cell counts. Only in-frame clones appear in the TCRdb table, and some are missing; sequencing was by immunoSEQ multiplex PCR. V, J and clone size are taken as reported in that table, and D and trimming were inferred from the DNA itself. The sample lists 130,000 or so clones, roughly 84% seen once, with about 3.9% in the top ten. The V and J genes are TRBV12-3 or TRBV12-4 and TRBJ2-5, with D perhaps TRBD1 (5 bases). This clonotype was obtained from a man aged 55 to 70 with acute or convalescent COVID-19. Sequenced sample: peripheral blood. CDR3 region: CASSPGAQETQYF. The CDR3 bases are TGTGCCAGCAGCCCTGGGGCCCAAGAGACCCAGTACTTC.